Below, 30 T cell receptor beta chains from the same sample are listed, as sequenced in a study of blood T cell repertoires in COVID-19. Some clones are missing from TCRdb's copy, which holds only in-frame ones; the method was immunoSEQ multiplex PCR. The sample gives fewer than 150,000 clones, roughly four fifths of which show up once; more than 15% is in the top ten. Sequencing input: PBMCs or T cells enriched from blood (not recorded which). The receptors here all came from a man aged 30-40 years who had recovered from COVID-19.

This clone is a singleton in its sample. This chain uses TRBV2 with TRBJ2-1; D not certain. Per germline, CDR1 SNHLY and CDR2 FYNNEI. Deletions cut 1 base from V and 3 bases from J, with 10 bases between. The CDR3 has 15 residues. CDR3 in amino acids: CASSEGSTNYNEQFF. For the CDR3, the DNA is TGTGCCAGCAGTGAAGGGTCTACTAACTACAATGAGCAGTTCTTC.

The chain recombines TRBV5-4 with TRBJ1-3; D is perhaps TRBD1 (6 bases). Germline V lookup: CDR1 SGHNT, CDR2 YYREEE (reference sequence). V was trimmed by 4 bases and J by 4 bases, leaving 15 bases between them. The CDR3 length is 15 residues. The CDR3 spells CASSLGEGGGNTIYF. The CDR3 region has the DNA TGTGCCAGCAGCCTAGGTGAAGGGGGAGGAAACACCATATATTTT. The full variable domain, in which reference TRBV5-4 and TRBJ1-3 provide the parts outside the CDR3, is ETGVTQSPTHLIKTRGQQVTLRCSSQSGHNTVSWYQQALGQGPQFIFQYYREEENGRGNFPPRFSGLQFPNYSSELNVNALELDDSALYLCASSLGEGGGNTIYFGEGSWLTVV.

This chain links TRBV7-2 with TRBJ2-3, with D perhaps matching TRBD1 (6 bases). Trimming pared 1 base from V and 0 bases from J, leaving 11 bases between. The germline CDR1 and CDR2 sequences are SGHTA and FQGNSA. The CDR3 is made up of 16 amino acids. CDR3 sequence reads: CASSLDSGASTDTQYF. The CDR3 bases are TGTGCCAGCAGCTTAGACTCAGGGGCAAGCACAGATACGCAGTATTTT.

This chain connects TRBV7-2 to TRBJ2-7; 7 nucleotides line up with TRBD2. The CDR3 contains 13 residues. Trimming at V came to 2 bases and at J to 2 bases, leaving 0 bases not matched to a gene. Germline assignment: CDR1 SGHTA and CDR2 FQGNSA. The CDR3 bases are TGTGCCAGCAGCTTAAGCGGGGCCTACGAGCAGTACTTC. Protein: CASSLSGAYEQYF.

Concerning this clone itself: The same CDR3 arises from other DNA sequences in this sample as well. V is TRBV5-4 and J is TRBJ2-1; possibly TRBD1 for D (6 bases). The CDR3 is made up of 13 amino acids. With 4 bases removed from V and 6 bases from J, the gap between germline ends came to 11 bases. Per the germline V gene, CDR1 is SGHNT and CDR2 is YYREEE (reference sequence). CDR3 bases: TGTGCCAGCAGCCTCGGACAGAGCAATGAGCAGTTCTTC. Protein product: CASSLGQSNEQFF.

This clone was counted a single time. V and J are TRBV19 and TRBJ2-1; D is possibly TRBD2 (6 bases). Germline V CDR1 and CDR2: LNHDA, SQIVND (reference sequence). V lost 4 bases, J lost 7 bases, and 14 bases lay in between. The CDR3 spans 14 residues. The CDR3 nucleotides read TGTGCCAGTAGTACTCACGGGGGTGGGAATGAGCAGTTCTTC. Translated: CASSTHGGGNEQFF.

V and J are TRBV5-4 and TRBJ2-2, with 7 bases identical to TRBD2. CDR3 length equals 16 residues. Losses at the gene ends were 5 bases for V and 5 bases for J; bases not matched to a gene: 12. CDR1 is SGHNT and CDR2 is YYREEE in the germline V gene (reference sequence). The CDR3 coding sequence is TGTGCCAGCAGTTCCGCTAACGCGGGGGTTACCGGGGAGCTGTTTTTT. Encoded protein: CASSSANAGVTGELFF.

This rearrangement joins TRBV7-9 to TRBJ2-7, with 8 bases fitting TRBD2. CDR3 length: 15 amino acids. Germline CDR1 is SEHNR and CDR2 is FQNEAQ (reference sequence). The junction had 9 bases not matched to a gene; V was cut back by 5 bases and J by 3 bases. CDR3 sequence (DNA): TGTGCCAGCAGCAGTGCGGGAGGTGGGCACTACGAGCAGTACGTC. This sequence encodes CASSSAGGGHYEQYV.

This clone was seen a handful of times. The CDR3 region has the DNA TGTGCCAGCAGCGTAGGGGGGACAGTTAACACTGAAGCTTTCTTT. It yields the protein CASSVGGTVNTEAFF. This sequence joins TRBV9 and TRBJ1-1; 7 nucleotides agree with TRBD1. Trimming at V came to 0 bases and at J to 2 bases, leaving 4 bases not matched to a gene. Germline V CDR1 and CDR2: SGDLS, YYNGEE. The CDR3 has 15 amino acids.

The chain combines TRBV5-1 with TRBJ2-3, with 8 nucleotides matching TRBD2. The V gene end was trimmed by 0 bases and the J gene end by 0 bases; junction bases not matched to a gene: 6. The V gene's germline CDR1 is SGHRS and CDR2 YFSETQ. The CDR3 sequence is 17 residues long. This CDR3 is CASSLAISGTSTDTQYF. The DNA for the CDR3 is TGCGCCAGCAGCTTGGCGATTAGCGGGACCAGCACAGATACGCAGTATTTT.

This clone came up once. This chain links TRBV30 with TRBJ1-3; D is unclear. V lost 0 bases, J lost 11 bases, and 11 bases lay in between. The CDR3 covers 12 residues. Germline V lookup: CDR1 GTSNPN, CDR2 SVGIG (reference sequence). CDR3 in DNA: TGTGCCTGGAGTGTCGTGGGGAGTCCCATATATTTT. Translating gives CAWSVVGSPIYF.

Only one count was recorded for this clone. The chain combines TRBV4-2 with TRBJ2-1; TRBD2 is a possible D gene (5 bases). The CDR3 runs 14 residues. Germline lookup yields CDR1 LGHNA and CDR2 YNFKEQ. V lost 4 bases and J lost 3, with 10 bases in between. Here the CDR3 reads CASSRPDFYNEQFF. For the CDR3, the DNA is TGTGCCAGCAGCCGGCCGGACTTCTACAATGAGCAGTTCTTC.

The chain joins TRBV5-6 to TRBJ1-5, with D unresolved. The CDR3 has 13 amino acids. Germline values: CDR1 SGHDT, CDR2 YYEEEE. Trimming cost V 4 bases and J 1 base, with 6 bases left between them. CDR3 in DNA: TGTGCCAGCAGCCGTTCCAGCAATCAGCCCCAGCATTTT. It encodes CASSRSSNQPQHF.

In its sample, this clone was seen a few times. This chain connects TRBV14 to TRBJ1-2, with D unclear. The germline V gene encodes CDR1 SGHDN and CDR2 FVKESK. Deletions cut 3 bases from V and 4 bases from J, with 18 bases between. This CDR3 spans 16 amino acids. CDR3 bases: TGTGCCAGCAGCCATTATGGACTTAGACGATCCTATGGCTACACCTTC. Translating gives CASSHYGLRRSYGYTF.

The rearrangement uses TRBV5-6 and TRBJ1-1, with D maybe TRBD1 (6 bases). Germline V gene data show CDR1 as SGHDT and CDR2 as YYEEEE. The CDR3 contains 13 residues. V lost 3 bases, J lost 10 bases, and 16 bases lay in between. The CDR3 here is CASSWGGSEVAFF. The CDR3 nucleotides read TGTGCCAGCAGCTGGGGGGGCTCAGAGGTAGCTTTCTTT.

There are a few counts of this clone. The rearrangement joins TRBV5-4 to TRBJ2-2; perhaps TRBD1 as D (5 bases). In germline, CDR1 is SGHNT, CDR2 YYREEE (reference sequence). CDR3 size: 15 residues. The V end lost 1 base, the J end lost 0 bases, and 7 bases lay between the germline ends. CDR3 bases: TGTGCCAGCAGCTTGCAGGGATCGAACACCGGGGAGCTGTTTTTT. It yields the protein CASSLQGSNTGELFF.

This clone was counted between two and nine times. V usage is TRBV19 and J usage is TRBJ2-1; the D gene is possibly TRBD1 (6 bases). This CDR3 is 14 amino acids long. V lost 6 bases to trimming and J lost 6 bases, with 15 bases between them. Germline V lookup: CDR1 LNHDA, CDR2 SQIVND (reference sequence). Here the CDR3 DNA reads TGTGCCAGTAGCGATCAGGCAGGGGTCAATGAGCAGTTCTTC. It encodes CASSDQAGVNEQFF.

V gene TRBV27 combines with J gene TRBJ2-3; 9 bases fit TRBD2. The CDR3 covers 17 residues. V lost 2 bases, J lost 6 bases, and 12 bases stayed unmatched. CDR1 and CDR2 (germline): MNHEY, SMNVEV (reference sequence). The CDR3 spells CASSLTVAGARGDTQYF. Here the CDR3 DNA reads TGTGCCAGCAGTTTAACGGTAGCGGGGGCACGGGGGGATACGCAGTATTTT.

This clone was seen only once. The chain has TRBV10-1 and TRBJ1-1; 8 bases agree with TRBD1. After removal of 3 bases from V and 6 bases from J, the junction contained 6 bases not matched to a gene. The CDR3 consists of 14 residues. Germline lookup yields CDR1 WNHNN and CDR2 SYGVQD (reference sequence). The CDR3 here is CASSDDRGRAEAFF. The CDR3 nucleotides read TGCGCCAGCAGTGACGACAGGGGACGGGCTGAAGCTTTCTTT.

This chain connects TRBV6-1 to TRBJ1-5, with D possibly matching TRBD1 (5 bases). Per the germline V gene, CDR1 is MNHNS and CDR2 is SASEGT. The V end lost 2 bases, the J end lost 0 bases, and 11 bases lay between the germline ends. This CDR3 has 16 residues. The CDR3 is CASSENRQFSNQPQHF. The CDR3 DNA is TGTGCCAGCAGTGAAAATAGACAGTTTAGCAATCAGCCCCAGCATTTT.

The CDR3 DNA reads TGTGCCAGCAGCCAACGTCTAGCGGGAGATATAAGCACAGATACGCAGTATTTT. It encodes CASSQRLAGDISTDTQYF. The chain couples TRBV4-2 to TRBJ2-3; 10 nucleotides line up with TRBD2. Losses at the gene ends were 2 bases for V and 0 bases for J; bases not matched to a gene: 8. In germline, CDR1 is LGHNA, CDR2 YNFKEQ. The length of the CDR3 is 18 residues.

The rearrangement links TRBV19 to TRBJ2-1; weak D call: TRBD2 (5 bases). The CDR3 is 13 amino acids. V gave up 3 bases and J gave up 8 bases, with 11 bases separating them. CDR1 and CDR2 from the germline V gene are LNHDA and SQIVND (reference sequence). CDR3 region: CASSIGGFDEQFF. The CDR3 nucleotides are TGTGCCAGTAGTATCGGAGGTTTCGATGAGCAGTTCTTC.

The CDR3 DNA reads as TGTGCCAGCAGTTTATCTGCCACCAGGTTCGGAAACACCATATATTTT. It specifies CASSLSATRFGNTIYF. The chain carries TRBV27 and TRBJ1-3; no clear D gene. This CDR3 region has 16 residues. V was pared by 0 bases and J by 4 bases, with 13 bases between. Germline values: CDR1 MNHEY, CDR2 SMNVEV (reference sequence).

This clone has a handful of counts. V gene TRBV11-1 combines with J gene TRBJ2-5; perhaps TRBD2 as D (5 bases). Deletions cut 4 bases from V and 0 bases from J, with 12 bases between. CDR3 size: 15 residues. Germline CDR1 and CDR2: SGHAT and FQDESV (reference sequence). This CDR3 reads CASSSFPGNQETQYF. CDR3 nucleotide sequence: TGTGCCAGCAGCTCATTCCCGGGGAACCAAGAGACCCAGTACTTC.

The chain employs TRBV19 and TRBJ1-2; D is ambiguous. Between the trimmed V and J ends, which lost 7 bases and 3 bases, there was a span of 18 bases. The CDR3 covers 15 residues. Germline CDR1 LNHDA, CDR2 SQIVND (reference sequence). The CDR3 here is CASNKEPSGDYGYTF. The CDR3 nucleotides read TGTGCCAGTAATAAGGAGCCTTCGGGAGACTATGGCTACACCTTC.

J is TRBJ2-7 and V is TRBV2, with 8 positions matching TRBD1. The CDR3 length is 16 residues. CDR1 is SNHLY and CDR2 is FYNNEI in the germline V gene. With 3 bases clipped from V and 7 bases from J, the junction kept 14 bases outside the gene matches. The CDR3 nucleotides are TGTGCCAGCAGTGATTCTTGGACAGGGCCAACGGGGGAGCAGTACTTC. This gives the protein CASSDSWTGPTGEQYF.

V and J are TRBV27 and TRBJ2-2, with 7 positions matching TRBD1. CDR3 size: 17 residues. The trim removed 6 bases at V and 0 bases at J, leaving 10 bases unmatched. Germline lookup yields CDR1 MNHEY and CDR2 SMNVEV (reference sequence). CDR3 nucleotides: TGTGCCAGCAGCTACTCCCCGGGACAGCCGAACACCGGGGAGCTGTTTTTT. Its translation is CASSYSPGQPNTGELFF.

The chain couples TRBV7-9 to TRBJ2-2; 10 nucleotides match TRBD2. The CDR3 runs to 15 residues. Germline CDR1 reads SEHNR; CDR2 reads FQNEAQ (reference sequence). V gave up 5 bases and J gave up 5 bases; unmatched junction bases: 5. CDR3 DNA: TGTGCCAGCAGCCATGGACTAGCGGAAACCGGGGAGCTGTTTTTT. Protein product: CASSHGLAETGELFF.

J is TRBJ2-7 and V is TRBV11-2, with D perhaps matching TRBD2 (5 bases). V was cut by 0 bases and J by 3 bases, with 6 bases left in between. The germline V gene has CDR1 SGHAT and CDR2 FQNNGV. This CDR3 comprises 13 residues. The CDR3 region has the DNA TGTGCCAGCAGCTTAGACGGGATCTACGAGCAGTACTTC. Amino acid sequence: CASSLDGIYEQYF.

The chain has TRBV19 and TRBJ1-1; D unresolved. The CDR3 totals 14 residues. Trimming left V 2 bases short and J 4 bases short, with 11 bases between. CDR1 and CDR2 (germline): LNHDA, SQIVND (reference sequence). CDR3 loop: CASSIQIRGTEAFF. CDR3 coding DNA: TGTGCCAGTAGTATACAGATTCGAGGCACTGAAGCTTTCTTT.